This T cell receptor (beta chain) was captured in a study of PD-L1 blockade in urothelial cancer. Study background: Specimens of blood held a median count of roughly 130,000 T cells.

V shed 5 bases and J 0 bases; nucleotides not matched to a gene: 9. This CDR3 has 16 amino acids. The germline V gene encodes CDR1 SGHRS and CDR2 YFSETQ. Time point: pretreatment peripheral blood. Only in-frame clones appear in the TCRdb table, and some are missing; sequencing was by immunoSEQ multiplex PCR. This table has approximately 100,000 clones, about 89% appearing once. This sample comprised PBMCs, obtained around atezolizumab (anti-PD-L1) treatment. The V gene is TRBV5-1, the J gene TRBJ2-7; 9 bases agree with TRBD2. This sequence originates from a woman of 80 years or more with urothelial cancer. CDR3 coding DNA: TGCGCCAGCAGACTGAGGCGGGAGGGCCCCTCCTACGAGCAGTACTTC. It is translated as CASRLRREGPSYEQYF.